This T cell receptor beta chain emerged from a study of blood T cell repertoires in COVID-19. Study as a whole: The cDNA or gDNA used as material had been derived from T cells, B-cell-depleted T cells, or PBMCs.

V lost 0 bases and J lost 4, with 7 bases in between. CDR1 and CDR2 (germline): KGHDR, SFDVKD. The CDR3 contains 14 residues. The table came from immunoSEQ multiplex PCR; TCRdb's copy has only in-frame clones and leaves some out. In the table there are some 79,000 clones, around nine tenths of which are singletons. This TCR was sampled from a man between 65 and 85 years old with active or convalescent COVID-19. The chain combines TRBV24-1 with TRBJ2-3; D is uncertain. Sample: peripheral blood. CDR3 DNA: TGTGCCACCAGTGATTTGCCCAGTTCAGATACGCAGTATTTT. It codes for CATSDLPSSDTQYF.